The 23 T cell receptor beta chains below all came from one sample that was sequenced in a study of Graves' ophthalmopathy and Graves' hyperthyroidism. RNA transcripts were the template, and TCR beta CDR3 regions were amplified from them. First-round RT-PCR used HTBI primers; second-round multiplex PCR followed. One entry per CDR3 protein, called by TCRdb with MiXCR from the multiplex PCR reads. The repertoire has around 1.1 million distinct CDR3 sequences, 35% to 40% of them found once; the top ten carry around 10%. The sample taken for sequencing was peripheral blood or thyroid tissue (not recorded which). These receptor sequences come from an adult man with Graves' hyperthyroidism.

This clonotype was counted between two and nine times. The chain combines TRBV5-8 with TRBJ2-2, with 7 bases identical to TRBD1. V lost 5 bases to trimming and J lost 3 bases; unmatched junction nucleotides: 10. This CDR3 spans 16 amino acids. Germline CDR1 SGHTS, CDR2 YDEGEE. The CDR3 nucleotides are TGTGCCAGCAGTATGTCTGGGACAGTCTACACCGGGGAGCTGTTTTTT. This codes for CASSMSGTVYTGELFF.

This clonotype was counted a few times. V gene TRBV29-1 combines with J gene TRBJ2-2; TRBD2 might be the D (6 bases). The CDR3 is 15 residues long. Germline loops: CDR1 SQVTM, CDR2 ANQGSEA. V was cut by 3 bases and J by 1 base, with 12 bases left in between. CDR3 sequence (DNA): TGCAGCGTTGAGCTTCGGGACTTGAACACCGGGGAGCTGTTTTTT. Its translation is CSVELRDLNTGELFF.

This clonotype was found once. A much larger clone is a single base away; this may be a read error. This chain joins TRBV9 and TRBJ1-6, with D hard to call. Germline V CDR1 and CDR2: SGDLS, YYNGEE. The CDR3 is 13 residues long. The V end was cut by 4 bases, the J end by 9 bases, with 11 bases between. The CDR3 nucleotides read TGTGCCAGCAGCCCAGACCGGCCTTCACCCCTCCACTTT. It specifies CASSPDRPSPLHF.

This clonotype turned up a few times. The chain joins TRBV6-6 to TRBJ1-6; a weak D match, TRBD1 (6 bases). V lost 5 bases and J 11 bases, leaving 10 bases between the germline ends. This CDR3 region has 12 residues. Germline values: CDR1 MNHNY, CDR2 SVGAGI (reference sequence). This chain's CDR3 is CASSTGGPPLHF. As DNA, the CDR3 is TGTGCCAGCAGTACCGGGGGGCCACCCCTCCACTTT.

The table lists this clonotype with a few counts. The rearrangement joins TRBV11-2 to TRBJ1-1, with unresolved D. Germline CDR1 and CDR2: SGHAT and FQNNGV. The CDR3 length is 15 residues. The V end lost 0 bases, the J end lost 0 bases, and 8 bases lay between the germline ends. CDR3 loop: CASSLDVTMNTEAFF. The CDR3 DNA sequence: TGTGCCAGCAGCTTAGATGTGACGATGAACACTGAAGCTTTCTTT.

As regards this clonotype: Given a much more abundant clone one base away, this may be a read error. The DNA of the CDR3 is TGTGCCAGTAGTACCAGCAGGGAGCGTGGGTCCTACGAGCAGTACTTC. Protein product: CASSTSRERGSYEQYF. The chain carries TRBV19 and TRBJ2-7; possibly TRBD1 or TRBD2 for D (5 bases each). Germline CDR1 and CDR2: LNHDA and SQIVND (reference sequence). Between the trimmed V and J ends, which lost 4 bases and 1 base, there was a span of 17 bases. The CDR3 consists of 16 residues.

The genes are TRBV20-1 and TRBJ2-7; D might be TRBD2 (5 bases). Germline V gene lookup returns CDR1 DFQATT and CDR2 SNEGSKA (reference sequence). The length of the CDR3 is 15 residues. V lost 6 bases to trimming and J lost 2 bases, with 20 bases between them. The CDR3 DNA reads TGCAGTGCGAAAAGCGGTACCTCATGGACCTACGAGCAGTACTTC. This gives the protein CSAKSGTSWTYEQYF.

The table lists this clonotype with many counts. The V gene is TRBV2, the J gene TRBJ2-2; D is perhaps TRBD2 (6 bases). The CDR3 extends over 16 amino acids. V lost 3 bases to trimming and J lost 2 bases, with 13 bases between them. The germline V gene has CDR1 SNHLY and CDR2 FYNNEI. This chain's CDR3 is CASSEEGSGNTGELFF. The CDR3 nucleotides are TGTGCCAGCAGTGAGGAGGGATCAGGAAACACCGGGGAGCTGTTTTTT.

Only one count was recorded for this clonotype. A junction end diverges from the germline sequence, so it may reflect a read error. Here the CDR3 reads CVSSFRGTGDYEQYF. The CDR3, as DNA: TGTGTCAGCAGCTTTCGAGGGACAGGGGACTACGAGCAGTACTTC. V usage is TRBV7-2 and J usage is TRBJ2-7, with 10 bases identical to TRBD1. CDR1 and CDR2 from the germline V gene are SGHTA and FQGNSA. The CDR3 is 15 amino acids.

This clonotype was recorded once. The genes are TRBV7-9 and TRBJ2-7; D assignment may be TRBD1 or TRBD2 (7 bases each). CDR3 length: 12 amino acids. V was shortened by 7 bases and J by 7 bases, with 14 bases between the two germline ends. Germline V CDR1 and CDR2: SEHNR, FQNEAQ (reference sequence). CDR3 coding DNA: TGTGCCAGCACCTCCCAGGGGGGGGAGCAGTACTTC. This translates into CASTSQGGEQYF.

This clonotype has only a few counts. This chain's CDR3 is CASSSRAGPETQYF. CDR3 DNA sequence: TGTGCCAGCAGTTCAAGAGCAGGGCCTGAGACCCAGTACTTC. The chain joins TRBV6-5 to TRBJ2-5; D perhaps matches TRBD1 (5 bases). This CDR3 is built from 14 residues. Germline V gene data show CDR1 as MNHEY and CDR2 as SVGAGI. V lost 4 bases and J 5 bases, leaving 14 bases between the germline ends.

This chain's CDR3 is CASSSTGSHRGTF. The CDR3 DNA follows: TGTGCCAGCAGCTCAACAGGGTCCCACCGGGGGACCTTC. The chain joins TRBV12-3 or TRBV12-4 to TRBJ1-2; D possibly corresponds to TRBD1 (6 bases). V lost 6 bases, J lost 14 bases, and 22 bases lay in between. The CDR3 is 13 amino acids.

This clonotype appeared many times. The CDR3 DNA is TGTGCCAGCACATACGACAGGATAGTTGAAGCTTTCTTT. This translates into CASTYDRIVEAFF. This chain connects TRBV2 to TRBJ1-1, with TRBD1 as a possible D gene (6 bases). The CDR3 is 13 amino acids. Between the trimmed V and J ends, which lost 7 bases and 7 bases, there was a span of 16 bases. CDR1 and CDR2 from the germline V gene are SNHLY and FYNNEI.

As regards this clonotype: The conserved closing phenylalanine or tryptophan is absent in this CDR3, likely reflecting a read error. No DNA is shown, since the ends of the CDR3 on it are uncertain; the CDR3 is the one TCRdb lists. The gene calls are TRBV7-2 and TRBJ2-5; the DNA was not used to check the table's D call, TRBD1. Germline CDR1 reads SGHTA; CDR2 reads FQGNSA. The CDR3 region is 9 residues in length, termini included. The CDR3: CAKRDAQNT.

Many counts were recorded for this clonotype. The chain recombines TRBV7-9 with TRBJ1-1; D might be TRBD1 (6 bases). The CDR3 covers 17 residues. Trimming shortened V by 6 bases and J by 0 bases, and 20 bases separated the two germline ends. The germline CDR1 and CDR2 sequences are SEHNR and FQNEAQ (reference sequence). CDR3 nucleotide sequence: TGTGCCAGCAGTCACAACCCAGGGAGGGGGGTGAACACTGAAGCTTTCTTT. Translation gives CASSHNPGRGVNTEAFF.

This clonotype was seen many times. The gene calls are TRBV25-1 and TRBJ1-2; D ambiguous. Looked up from germline, CDR1 is MGHDK and CDR2 is SYGVNS. Between the trimmed V and J ends, which lost 8 bases and 2 bases, there was a span of 12 bases. This CDR3 has 13 amino acids. The CDR3 coding sequence is TGTGCCAGCGGTGCGGACGGGAACTATGGCTACACCTTC. It yields the protein CASGADGNYGYTF.

The chain is built from TRBV5-1 and TRBJ2-6; possible D gene TRBD1, 8 bases. V was shortened by 3 bases and J by 10 bases, with 14 bases between the two germline ends. Germline-derived CDR1 and CDR2 are SGHRS and YFSETQ. The CDR3 is 14 residues long. This CDR3 reads CASSSTGEGNVLTF. DNA of the CDR3: TGCGCCAGCAGCTCGACAGGGGAGGGAAACGTCCTGACTTTC.

This rearrangement joins TRBV15 to TRBJ1-2; 10 bases agree with TRBD1. CDR3 length equals 15 residues. The V segment lost 3 bases and the J segment 4 bases; nucleotides outside the gene matches: 5. Germline loops: CDR1 LNHNV, CDR2 YYDKDF (reference sequence). CDR3 in amino acids: CATSRPDRGFYGYTF. DNA for the CDR3: TGTGCCACCAGCAGGCCGGACAGGGGGTTCTATGGCTACACCTTC. The whole variable domain, remainder taken from reference TRBV15 and TRBJ1-2, is DAMVIQNPRYQVTQFGKPVTLSCSQTLNHNVMYWYQQKSSQAPKLLFHYYDKDFNNEADTPDNFQSRRPNTSFCFLDIRSPGLGDTAMYLCATSRPDRGFYGYTFGSGTRLTVV.

This clonotype was counted ten times or more. The rearrangement uses TRBV20-1 and TRBJ1-5, with TRBD1 as a possible D gene (5 bases). Germline V gene sequence: CDR1 DFQATT, CDR2 SNEGSKA (reference sequence). Deletions cut 6 bases from V and 4 bases from J, with 22 bases between. The CDR3 is 16 residues long. The DNA for the CDR3 is TGCAGTGCATGGGACCACGGTGGGCAGCTTAATCAGCCCCAGCATTTT. This encodes CSAWDHGGQLNQPQHF.

Comments on this clonotype: The conserved closing phenylalanine or tryptophan is absent in this CDR3, likely reflecting a read error. The DNA is omitted, as the CDR3 cannot be located on it reliably, and the CDR3 follows TCRdb's listing. This chain joins TRBV10-3 and TRBJ1-4; TRBD1, the table's D call, lacks a check against the DNA. The CDR3 numbers 10 amino acids, ends counted. Germline V gene data show CDR1 as ENHRY and CDR2 as SYGVKD. The CDR3 here is CAISDMRGSL.

The V call is TRBV29-1, the J call TRBJ1-2; 12 positions agree with TRBD1. Germline V gives CDR1 SQVTM, CDR2 ANQGSEA. CDR3 length: 16 residues. Trimming removed 1 base from V and 7 bases from J; junction bases left unmatched: 10. CDR3 sequence: CSVEGGDRGRVGGYTF. CDR3 coding DNA: TGCAGCGTTGAAGGGGGGGACAGGGGGCGGGTCGGTGGCTACACCTTC.

Notes on this clonotype: One end of the junction varies from germline; a read error may be responsible. The chain joins TRBV11-2 to TRBJ2-5, with TRBD1 matching over 7 bases. Germline CDR1 and CDR2: SGHAT and FQNNGV. This CDR3 contains 15 residues. The CDR3 bases are TGTGCCAGCAGGTCGGAAGGGACAGCACAAGAGGCCCAGTACTTC. This codes for CASRSEGTAQEAQYF.

V and J are TRBV10-2 and TRBJ2-7; 8 bases fit TRBD2. V lost 3 bases, J lost 6 bases, and 7 bases stayed unmatched. Germline CDR1 WSHSY, CDR2 SAAADI. The CDR3 has 14 amino acids. CDR3 sequence reads: CASSEGAGGGEQYF. In nucleotides, the CDR3 is TGCGCCAGCAGTGAAGGGGCGGGGGGCGGCGAGCAGTACTTC.